A single sample gave rise to the 26 T cell receptor beta chains below, sequenced in a study of OX40 agonist ivuxolimab in advanced cancers. Generated by immunoSEQ multiplex PCR, the TCRdb table keeps only in-frame clones and is missing some. The sample has some 91,000 clones; about 90% are singletons. This specimen was CD4+ or CD8+ T cells sorted from blood, taken in a trial of the OX40 agonist ivuxolimab. The source is an adult with an advanced solid tumor such as melanoma, head and neck, liver or kidney cancer.

The chain has TRBV5-1 and TRBJ2-2, with D tentatively TRBD1 (5 bases). This CDR3 contains 15 residues. The germline V gene encodes CDR1 SGHRS and CDR2 YFSETQ. The V gene lost 2 bases and the J gene lost 0 bases, with 8 bases spanning the gap. The CDR3 sequence is CASSFRTPNTGELFF. CDR3 sequence (DNA): TGCGCCAGCAGCTTCAGGACACCGAACACCGGGGAGCTGTTTTTT.

This chain joins TRBV12-2 and TRBJ2-7; the table's D gene call, TRBD2, was not cross checked with the DNA. TRBV12-2 constitutes a pseudogene. The CDR3 runs 19 residues. The CDR3 DNA reads TGTGCAAGTCGCCCATCCGGACTAGCGGGAGTCTGGCCCCCCTACGAGCAGTACTTC. This translates into CASRPSGLAGVWPPYEQYF.

V usage is TRBV19 and J usage is TRBJ1-3; no reliable D call. CDR1 is LNHDA, CDR2 SQIVND, per germline (reference sequence). There are 14 residues in the CDR3. Trimming stripped 3 bases from V and 0 bases from J, with 6 bases between. The CDR3 reads CASSIGSSGNTIYF. The CDR3 bases are TGTGCCAGTAGTATTGGGAGCTCTGGAAACACCATATATTTT.

This chain links TRBV11-2 with TRBJ1-4; D is unresolved. This CDR3 has 16 amino acids. The V and J ends lost 0 bases and 4 bases respectively, with 12 bases between them. Looked up from germline, CDR1 is SGHAT and CDR2 is FQNNGV. The chain's CDR3 is CASSLEGRPRNEKLFF. The CDR3 nucleotides are TGTGCCAGCAGCTTAGAGGGCCGCCCCCGTAATGAAAAACTGTTTTTT.

V and J are TRBV15 and TRBJ2-3, with 9 bases fitting TRBD1. The CDR3 has 16 residues. In germline, CDR1 is LNHNV, CDR2 YYDKDF (reference sequence). Trimming cost V 5 bases and J 2 bases; bases outside gene matches: 8. CDR3 loop: CATSPGQGTHTDTQYF. The CDR3 DNA is TGTGCCACCAGCCCGGGACAGGGAACCCACACAGATACGCAGTATTTT.

The chain is built from TRBV6-4 and TRBJ2-2; no firm D call. V was shortened by 6 bases and J by 0 bases, with 8 bases between the two germline ends. Per the germline V gene, CDR1 is MRHNA and CDR2 is SNTAGT. This CDR3 contains 14 residues. DNA for the CDR3: TGTGCCAGCAGAACAAATTCGAACACCGGGGAGCTGTTTTTT. Protein sequence: CASRTNSNTGELFF.

The V and J genes are TRBV6-1 and TRBJ2-7; TRBD2 matches at 9 bases. The junction had 3 bases not matched to a gene; V was cut back by 9 bases and J by 0 bases. Germline assignment: CDR1 MNHNS and CDR2 SASEGT. The CDR3 is 13 amino acids. The CDR3 DNA follows: TGTGCCAGTGGACTAGCGTTCTCCTACGAGCAGTACTTC. Translation: CASGLAFSYEQYF.

The CDR3 spells CASGPGTSGPAGELFF. In nucleotides, the CDR3 is TGTGCCAGTGGGCCGGGGACTAGCGGGCCCGCCGGGGAGCTGTTTTTT. The chain links TRBV5-4 to TRBJ2-2; TRBD2 aligns across 12 bases. There are 16 residues in the CDR3. The V gene's germline CDR1 is SGHNT and CDR2 YYREEE (reference sequence). V lost 8 bases, J lost 6 bases, and 11 bases stayed unmatched.

This clone was recorded only once. In nucleotides, the CDR3 is TGTGCCAGCAGCTCCGCAGGGGAGGACACTGAAGCTTTCTTT. Encoded protein: CASSSAGEDTEAFF. The chain has TRBV5-5 and TRBJ1-1; TRBD1 might be the D (6 bases). V lost 3 bases and J lost 3, with 12 bases in between. This CDR3 region has 14 residues. Germline V gives CDR1 SGHKS, CDR2 YYEKEE (reference sequence).

This chain uses TRBV7-9 with TRBJ2-7; D is perhaps TRBD1 (5 bases). Deletions cut 5 bases from V and 3 bases from J, with 11 bases between. The CDR3 has 13 amino acids. In germline, CDR1 is SEHNR, CDR2 FQNEAQ (reference sequence). The CDR3 bases are TGTGCCAGCAGCCCAGGACACCTCTACGAGCAGTACTTC. Its protein is CASSPGHLYEQYF.

The J gene is TRBJ2-4, the V gene TRBV2, with TRBD1 as a possible D gene (6 bases). The ends were cut back, 6 bases at V and 3 bases at J, with 15 bases in the middle. This CDR3 is built from 15 residues. The germline V gene encodes CDR1 SNHLY and CDR2 FYNNEI. CDR3 coding DNA: TGTGCCAGCAGCAACGGACAGCCACACAAAAACATTCAGTACTTC. Protein product: CASSNGQPHKNIQYF.

The chain combines TRBV10-2 with TRBJ1-2, with 8 bases that match TRBD1. CDR1 WSHSY and CDR2 SAAADI come from the germline V gene. V dropped 10 bases and J dropped 6; count of bases not matched to a gene: 10. The CDR3 has 13 amino acids. The DNA of the CDR3 is TGCGCCACTCGCCTCTCAGGGGGCGATGGCTACACCTTC. Translating it yields CATRLSGGDGYTF.

V and J are TRBV7-9 and TRBJ1-3; TRBD1 aligns across 9 bases. The V gene end was trimmed by 3 bases and the J gene end by 2 bases; junction bases not matched to a gene: 8. Germline V CDR1 and CDR2: SEHNR, FQNEAQ (reference sequence). This CDR3 contains 17 residues. CDR3 sequence reads: CASSFTGGASPGNTIYF. The CDR3 DNA reads TGTGCCAGCAGCTTCACAGGGGGCGCAAGCCCTGGAAACACCATATATTTT.

V gene TRBV19 combines with J gene TRBJ2-7; D is perhaps TRBD1 (6 bases). The CDR3 length is 15 residues. The V gene lost 5 bases and the J gene lost 3 bases, with 17 bases spanning the gap. The germline gives CDR1 LNHDA, CDR2 SQIVND (reference sequence). As DNA, the CDR3 is TGTGCCAGTAGTTTCTCTAGGGGGTCGTTCTACGAGCAGTACTTC. Protein sequence: CASSFSRGSFYEQYF.

The chain carries TRBV11-2 and TRBJ2-1, with 10 nucleotides matching TRBD2. CDR3 size: 15 residues. Germline trimming cut 3 bases from V and 6 bases from J; bases unmatched to any gene: 5. Germline CDR1 reads SGHAT; CDR2 reads FQNNGV. This CDR3 reads CASSFLAGVGNEQFF. The CDR3 DNA reads TGTGCCAGCAGCTTTCTAGCGGGAGTAGGCAATGAGCAGTTCTTC.

This chain uses TRBV5-5 with TRBJ1-1; unclear D gene. Germline lookup yields CDR1 SGHKS and CDR2 YYEKEE (reference sequence). V was clipped by 0 bases and J by 3 bases, with 12 bases between them. This CDR3 has 15 residues. CDR3 residues: CASSLDWGGDTEAFF. DNA of the CDR3: TGTGCCAGCAGCTTGGACTGGGGTGGAGACACTGAAGCTTTCTTT. The full variable domain, completed using reference TRBV5-5 and TRBJ1-1, is DAGVTQSPTHLIKTRGQQVTLRCSPISGHKSVSWYQQVLGQGPQFIFQYYEKEERGRGNFPDRFSARQFPNYSSELNVNALLLGDSALYLCASSLDWGGDTEAFFGQGTRLTVV.

This sequence joins TRBV5-6 and TRBJ1-2; maybe TRBD1 (6 bases). The CDR3 totals 13 residues. Trimming left V 4 bases short and J 8 bases short, with 15 bases between. Germline CDR1 and CDR2: SGHDT and YYEEEE. CDR3 loop: CASSRTASQGYTF. The DNA for the CDR3 is TGTGCCAGCAGCCGGACAGCTTCCCAGGGCTACACCTTC.

The chain uses TRBV18 and TRBJ2-1, with TRBD1 matching 9 bases. The CDR3 length is 17 residues. The germline V gene encodes CDR1 KGHSH and CDR2 LQKENI. Trimming at V came to 6 bases and at J to 6 bases, leaving 15 bases not matched to a gene. The CDR3 region is CASSYGTGRGDRNEQFF. CDR3 DNA: TGTGCCAGCTCTTACGGGACAGGGAGAGGTGATCGCAATGAGCAGTTCTTC.

The chain has TRBV7-2 and TRBJ2-3; 13 nucleotides match TRBD2. Germline V gene data show CDR1 as SGHTA and CDR2 as FQGNSA. With V trimmed by 5 bases and J by 3 bases, 5 bases remained unmatched. The CDR3 totals 16 residues. In DNA form, the CDR3 reads TGTGCCAGCAGCGCCCCGGGACTAGCGGGAACAGATACGCAGTATTTT. This translates into CASSAPGLAGTDTQYF. Supplemented by reference TRBV7-2 and TRBJ2-3, the full variable domain reads GAGVSQSPSNKVTEKGKDVELRCDPISGHTALYWYRQSLGQGLEFLIYFQGNSAPDKSGLPSDRFSAERTGGSVSTLTIQRTQQEDSAVYLCASSAPGLAGTDTQYFGPGTRLTVL.

This clone has a handful of counts. This sequence joins TRBV7-2 and TRBJ1-6; 9 nucleotides align to TRBD1. V trimming: 5 bases; J trimming: 10 bases; junction bases outside the gene matches: 6. Germline V gene lookup returns CDR1 SGHTA and CDR2 FQGNSA. CDR3 length: 14 residues. CDR3 amino acids: CASSEGQGYSPLHF. DNA for the CDR3: TGTGCCAGCAGCGAAGGACAGGGGTACTCACCCCTCCACTTT.

The rearrangement links TRBV7-2 to TRBJ1-1; 8 nucleotides agree with TRBD1. This CDR3 contains 14 residues. Germline CDR1 and CDR2: SGHTA and FQGNSA. J was trimmed by 5 bases and V by 5 bases; bases with no gene match: 7. The DNA of the CDR3 is TGTGCCAGCAGCATGACAGGGGTAGGGACTGAAGCTTTCTTT. Translating gives CASSMTGVGTEAFF.

This chain links TRBV5-1 with TRBJ2-7; D possibly corresponds to TRBD2 (6 bases). Germline V gene data show CDR1 as SGHRS and CDR2 as YFSETQ. The CDR3 spans 16 residues. V was cut by 2 bases and J by 6 bases, with 21 bases left in between. The CDR3 nucleotides read TGCGCCAGCAGCTTTTCGATCCGCACGGGAGAGGTCGAGCAGTACTTC. Its protein product is CASSFSIRTGEVEQYF.

The CDR3: CASSLTADPNYGYTF. The CDR3 DNA reads as TGCGCCAGCAGCTTGACGGCAGATCCTAACTATGGCTACACCTTC. V and J are TRBV5-1 and TRBJ1-2; D is uncertain. Germline values: CDR1 SGHRS, CDR2 YFSETQ. The CDR3 contains 15 residues. The V gene lost 1 base and the J gene lost 0 bases, with 10 bases spanning the gap.

This clone appeared a single time. The V gene is TRBV18, the J gene TRBJ2-3; 9 positions agree with TRBD2. V shed 4 bases and J 5 bases; nucleotides not matched to a gene: 4. The length of the CDR3 is 14 residues. The germline V gene has CDR1 KGHSH and CDR2 LQKENI. For the CDR3, the DNA is TGTGCCAGCTCACTTGAACTAGCGGGAGATACGCAGTATTTT. It encodes CASSLELAGDTQYF.

For the CDR3, the DNA is TGTGCCAGTAGTATAGGGGGTACGGGTAGAGGACTAGCGGGAGATGAGCAGTTCTTC. Its protein is CASSIGGTGRGLAGDEQFF. The chain recombines TRBV19 with TRBJ2-1; 13 nucleotides line up with TRBD2. The CDR3 has 19 amino acids. CDR1 is LNHDA, CDR2 SQIVND, per germline (reference sequence). The V segment lost 1 base and the J segment 8 bases; nucleotides outside the gene matches: 14. The entire variable domain, with the rest obtained from reference TRBV19 and TRBJ2-1, is as follows: DGGITQSPKYLFRKEGQNVTLSCEQNLNHDAMYWYRQDPGQGLRLIYYSQIVNDFQKGDIAEGYSVSREKKESFPLTVTSAQKNPTAFYLCASSIGGTGRGLAGDEQFFGPGTRLTVL.

The chain carries TRBV7-8 and TRBJ1-1, with TRBD1 as a possible D gene (6 bases). This CDR3 contains 19 residues. V was cut by 4 bases and J by 1 base, with 25 bases left in between. Per germline, CDR1 SGHVS and CDR2 FQNEAQ. The DNA for the CDR3 is TGTGCCAGCAGCTCCTTACGACTCGCCGGGACATCGAAGAACACTGAAGCTTTCTTT. Residues: CASSSLRLAGTSKNTEAFF.